This is a list of T cell receptor beta chains from one sample in a study of human T cells and chemical hapten exposure. TCRdb ran MiXCR on the RACE reads and lists one entry per CDR3 protein. The repertoire has about 82,000 distinct CDR3 sequences, around 7% of them found once; the top ten carry approximately 1.2%. The specimen was whole blood, collected in connection with sensitization to the hapten diphenylcyclopropenone (DPC). The receptors here all came from a woman aged 25-40 years with alopecia areata. Some clones in this sample may be carry-over from other donors' samples. Each CDR3 is given with its conserved first and last residue. The D gene is left open where the match is weak. Rows may omit the clone size; those that give it use once, few, many or a size class.

TRBV20-1	TRBJ1-2	.	many	TGCAGTGCTAGTCTTCCAAGCTATGGCTACACCTTC	CSASLPSYGYTF
TRBV2	TRBJ1-6	TRBD1	.	TGTGCCACCCGGACAGGTAGCCAGAATTCACCCCTCCACTTT	CATRTGSQNSPLHF
TRBV5-6	TRBJ1-1	.	few	TGTGCCAGCAGCTCGCGGGCTTTCTTT	CASSSRAFF
TRBV12-3/TRBV12-4	TRBJ1-1	.	many	TGTGCCAGCAGCGGAACTTTGAACACTGAAGCTTTCTTT	CASSGTLNTEAFF
TRBV5-1	TRBJ2-5	.	.	TGCGCCAGCAGCTTGATCTCCCCCCAAGAGACCCAGTACTTC	CASSLISPQETQYF
TRBV24-1	TRBJ2-3	.	many	TGTGCCACCAGTGATCCGACGGATAGCACAGATACGCAGTATTTT	CATSDPTDSTDTQYF
TRBV11-2	TRBJ1-3	.	once	TGTGTCAGCTCCCGTCTGTTGCCCTCTGGAAACACCATATATTTT	CVSSRLLPSGNTIYF
TRBV29-1	TRBJ2-7	TRBD2	many	TGCAGCGCCACTAGCGGGCGTTCCTACGAGCAGTACTTC	CSATSGRSYEQYF
TRBV10-3	TRBJ1-2	.	many	TGTGCCATACTTGGAGGGGCTAACTATGGCTACACCTTC	CAILGGANYGYTF
TRBV14	TRBJ2-6	.	many	TGTGCCAGCAGCCCTGTACAGGGTCAGGCCTCTGGGGCCAACGTCCTGACTTTC	CASSPVQGQASGANVLTF
TRBV12-3/TRBV12-4	TRBJ1-5	.	many	TGTGCCAGCAGTTTATCCGGGAGTAGTCAGCCCCAGCATTTT	CASSLSGSSQPQHF
TRBV6-5	TRBJ2-3	.	many	TGTGCCAGCAGTTACGTGGGGGGGCCCACGGGAGATACGCAGTATTTT	CASSYVGGPTGDTQYF
TRBV2	TRBJ1-2	.	few	TGTGCCAGCAGTGAAGTTCGGCAGAGCTATGGCTACACCTTC	CASSEVRQSYGYTF
TRBV6-6	TRBJ1-2	TRBD1	few	TGTGCCAGCATCAATACTGGGTGGGGGAAAGACAGGGGATTCTATGGCTACACCTTC	CASINTGWGKDRGFYGYTF
TRBV7-3	TRBJ1-1	TRBD1	many	TGTGCCAGCAGCTTAACGACAGGGACGAACACTGAAGCTTTCTTT	CASSLTTGTNTEAFF
TRBV18	TRBJ2-2	.	many	TGTGCCAGCTCACCAGATGACACTGGGGAGCTGTTTTTT	CASSPDDTGELFF
TRBV5-4	TRBJ1-1	TRBD1	.	TGTGCCAGCAGTCCAGGGACAGCGAACACTGAAGCTTTCTTT	CASSPGTANTEAFF
TRBV20-1	TRBJ2-3	TRBD2	many	TGCAGTGCCCCGGGACTAGCGGATACGCAGTATTTT	CSAPGLADTQYF
TRBV3-1	TRBJ1-1	.	many	TGTGCCAGCAGCCAACTGGACACTGAAGCTTTCTTT	CASSQLDTEAFF
TRBV6-5	TRBJ2-7	.	many	TGTGCCAGTTCACGCGGGCGTGACTGGGACGAGCAGTACTTC	CASSRGRDWDEQYF
TRBV5-1	TRBJ1-3	.	few	TGCGCCAGCAGCCCCGACCTAATCGGCTCTGGAAACACCATATATTTT	CASSPDLIGSGNTIYF
TRBV20-1	TRBJ2-1	TRBD1	many	TGCAGTGCTAGAGAGCTGAGGACAGGGAGTCCACTAAACAATGAGCAGTTCTTC	CSARELRTGSPLNNEQFF
TRBV10-3	TRBJ1-1	.	few	TGTGCCATCAGTGAGTGGTGGGCAACTGAAGCTTTCTTT	CAISEWWATEAFF
TRBV30	TRBJ1-2	.	.	TGTGCCTCGACAGAAACTAACTATGGCTACACCTTC	CASTETNYGYTF
TRBV12-3/TRBV12-4	TRBJ1-1	TRBD1	few	TGTGCCAGCAGTTTTGACAGGGGGCTGGGTGAAGCTTTCTTT	CASSFDRGLGEAFF
TRBV5-4	TRBJ1-1	TRBD1	few	TGTGCCAGCAGCGGGGGACAGGGATTCCGTAAGAACACTGAAGCTTTCTTT	CASSGGQGFRKNTEAFF
TRBV12-3/TRBV12-4	TRBJ1-6	.	many	TGTGCCAGCAGTTTAAGGACAGCATGGGCAGCCCTCCACTTT	CASSLRTAWAALHF
TRBV12-3/TRBV12-4	TRBJ2-3	TRBD2	many	TGTGCCACCAACCGAGCGGGGGGGCGATCAGATACGCAGTATTTT	CATNRAGGRSDTQYF
TRBV5-1	TRBJ1-1	.	many	TGCGCCAGCAGTTTGCTACCCTCGAACACTGAAGCTTTCTTT	CASSLLPSNTEAFF
TRBV3-1	TRBJ1-1	.	.	TGTGCCAGCAGCCCCGGGGTTGGAGCTTTCTTT	CASSPGVGAFF
TRBV10-3	TRBJ2-5	.	.	TGTGCCATCAGTCAACCGGGCTCACAAGAGACCCAGTACTTC	CAISQPGSQETQYF
TRBV20-1	TRBJ1-6	.	many	TGCAGTGCTAAAGGGGGACCGGATAATTCACCCCTCCACTTT	CSAKGGPDNSPLHF
TRBV5-1	TRBJ2-3	.	many	TGCGCCAGCAGCTCCAAGCCGAACACAGATACGCAGTATTTT	CASSSKPNTDTQYF
TRBV3-1	TRBJ1-2	.	many	TGTGCCAGCAGCTCAGGAGGGGCTTTTAACTATGGCTACACCTTC	CASSSGGAFNYGYTF
TRBV7-2	TRBJ1-1	.	many	TGTGCCAGCAGCTTTTCGCCGGGAATGGCTGAAGCTTTCTTT	CASSFSPGMAEAFF
TRBV27	TRBJ1-1	.	few	TGTGCCAGCAGTTATGGGTTCGGGAACACTGAAGCTTTCTTT	CASSYGFGNTEAFF
TRBV6-5	TRBJ2-2	.	many	TGTGCCAGCAGTTACTTTGGGCAGCTGAACACCGGGGAGCTGTTTTTT	CASSYFGQLNTGELFF
TRBV10-3	TRBJ2-4	.	many	TGTGCCATCAGTGCCGGCGGGCTCGGAGCCAAAAACATTCAGTACTTC	CAISAGGLGAKNIQYF
TRBV12-3/TRBV12-4	TRBJ2-2	TRBD1	few	TGTGCCTACCCTGAGACAGGGGTGGGCGGGGAGCTGTTTTTT	CAYPETGVGGELFF
TRBV29-1	TRBJ2-7	TRBD2	.	TGCAGCGTTGAAGAGTTTCAAGCGGGGACGGAGCAGTACTTC	CSVEEFQAGTEQYF
TRBV30	TRBJ2-3	.	.	TGTGCCTGGAGTGTAGGGCTAGCGACAGATACGCAGTATTTT	CAWSVGLATDTQYF
TRBV5-4	TRBJ1-1	.	many	TGTGCCAGCAGCTTGGCAACTGGGCGGGGGGCGAACACTGAAGCTTTCTTT	CASSLATGRGANTEAFF
TRBV10-3	TRBJ2-5	TRBD1	many	TGTGCCATCAGTGACGGGACAGCCCAAGAGACCCAGTACTTC	CAISDGTAQETQYF
TRBV3-1	TRBJ2-3	.	.	TGTGCCAGCAGCTCTCTAAATAATGGGCCATTCACAGATACGCAGTATTTT	CASSSLNNGPFTDTQYF
TRBV20-1	TRBJ2-7	.	many	TGCAGTGCTAGAGATCTGGGCCGGCGCGCTCCGGGGCAGTACTTC	CSARDLGRRAPGQYF